These 8 T cell receptor beta chains came from one sample sequenced in a study of T cell responses to AZD1222 COVID-19 vaccine. The method was immunoSEQ multiplex PCR; TCRdb's version includes in-frame clones alone and lacks a portion of them. This table has 65,000 to 80,000 clones, under 95% appearing once. The sequences come from peripheral blood, collected on day 0 of MenACWY control vaccination. Receptor source: an adult in good health.

The chain links TRBV30 to TRBJ2-5, with D perhaps assigned TRBD1 or TRBD2 (6 bases each). The CDR3 is 14 amino acids. Germline V CDR1 and CDR2: GTSNPN, SVGIG (reference sequence). Trimming took 4 bases from V and 5 from J, leaving 17 bases between them. The CDR3 DNA sequence: TGTGCCTGGAAACAGGGCCCGGCGGGGGAGACCCAGTACTTC. As protein: CAWKQGPAGETQYF.

V is TRBV28 and J is TRBJ1-6, with a weak D call TRBD1 (5 bases). Germline CDR1 MDHEN, CDR2 SYDVKM. V was trimmed by 3 bases and J by 10 bases, leaving 10 bases between them. The CDR3 spans 13 residues. The CDR3 region has the DNA TGTGCCAGCAGTTTTGGCAGGGAATCACCCCTCCACTTT. Translating it yields CASSFGRESPLHF.

DNA for the CDR3: TGTGCCAGCACCCTCGACAGTTCGAACACCGGGGAGCTGTTTTTT. Protein: CASTLDSSNTGELFF. This sequence joins TRBV3-1 (or the pseudogene TRBV3-2) and TRBJ2-2; maybe TRBD1 (5 bases). This CDR3 spans 15 amino acids. Germline assignment: CDR1 LGHDT and CDR2 YNNKEL (reference sequence). The V gene lost 7 bases and the J gene lost 0 bases, with 12 bases spanning the gap.

This chain uses TRBV5-1 with TRBJ1-1; the D is unclear. The CDR3 spans 14 residues. V lost 0 bases, J lost 2 bases, and 8 bases lay in between. The V gene's germline CDR1 is SGHRS and CDR2 YFSETQ. The CDR3 loop is CASSLVADNTEAFF. In nucleotides, the CDR3 is TGCGCCAGCAGCTTGGTTGCAGACAACACTGAAGCTTTCTTT.

This clone was seen more than once but under ten times. The CDR3 protein is CASSWDLEADGRETQYF. The CDR3 DNA reads TGTGCCAGCAGCTGGGACCTTGAGGCGGACGGTAGGGAGACCCAGTACTTC. V gene TRBV7-9 combines with J gene TRBJ2-5; tentatively, D is TRBD1 or TRBD2 (5 bases each). V was pared by 4 bases and J by 5 bases, with 23 bases between. CDR1 is SEHNR, CDR2 FQNEAQ, per germline (reference sequence). The CDR3 length is 17 residues.

V gene TRBV2 combines with J gene TRBJ2-7, with a tentative D call TRBD2 (6 bases). The CDR3 runs to 16 residues. Germline V gene lookup returns CDR1 SNHLY and CDR2 FYNNEI. V lost 10 bases, J lost 4 bases, and 26 bases lay in between. CDR3 DNA sequence: TGTGCCAACAAAGATCCTAGCGTAAAGGCCGCTTACGAGCAGTACTTC. Translating gives CANKDPSVKAAYEQYF.

The chain couples TRBV5-1 to TRBJ2-3, with TRBD1 matching 10 bases. Germline CDR1 is SGHRS and CDR2 is YFSETQ. J lost 3 bases, V lost 4 bases, and 8 bases had no gene match. The CDR3 totals 16 residues. The CDR3 sequence: CASSPTGGPTTDTQYF. The CDR3 nucleotides read TGCGCCAGCAGCCCGACAGGGGGCCCTACGACAGATACGCAGTATTTT.

This clone was found once. Here the CDR3 reads CASSYISSPRELFF. CDR3 nucleotide sequence: TGTGCCAGTAGTTACATCTCCTCACCCCGGGAGCTGTTTTTT. The rearrangement links TRBV19 to TRBJ2-2; no firm D call. This CDR3 contains 14 residues. Germline V CDR1 and CDR2: LNHDA, SQIVND (reference sequence). V lost 5 bases, J lost 9 bases, and 16 bases lay in between.